This TCR beta chain stems from a study of identical twins. J gave up 2 bases and V 3 bases, and 7 bases lay outside the gene matches. Germline CDR1 and CDR2: SGHNT and YYREEE (reference sequence). The CDR3 runs to 16 residues. TCRdb reprocessed the 5' RACE reads via MiXCR and lists one record per CDR3 protein. The sample holds around 100,000 distinct CDR3 sequences, 5.9% seen once. This clonotype was picked up a small number of times. This TCR was sampled from a woman aged 45-65 years in good health. The chain combines TRBV5-4 with TRBJ2-5; 10 nucleotides align to TRBD2. The material sequenced was memory T cells sorted from blood. The CDR3 region has the DNA TGTGCCAGCAGCTCACCGACTAGCGGGTATCAAGAGACCCAGTACTTC. It translates to CASSSPTSGYQETQYF.